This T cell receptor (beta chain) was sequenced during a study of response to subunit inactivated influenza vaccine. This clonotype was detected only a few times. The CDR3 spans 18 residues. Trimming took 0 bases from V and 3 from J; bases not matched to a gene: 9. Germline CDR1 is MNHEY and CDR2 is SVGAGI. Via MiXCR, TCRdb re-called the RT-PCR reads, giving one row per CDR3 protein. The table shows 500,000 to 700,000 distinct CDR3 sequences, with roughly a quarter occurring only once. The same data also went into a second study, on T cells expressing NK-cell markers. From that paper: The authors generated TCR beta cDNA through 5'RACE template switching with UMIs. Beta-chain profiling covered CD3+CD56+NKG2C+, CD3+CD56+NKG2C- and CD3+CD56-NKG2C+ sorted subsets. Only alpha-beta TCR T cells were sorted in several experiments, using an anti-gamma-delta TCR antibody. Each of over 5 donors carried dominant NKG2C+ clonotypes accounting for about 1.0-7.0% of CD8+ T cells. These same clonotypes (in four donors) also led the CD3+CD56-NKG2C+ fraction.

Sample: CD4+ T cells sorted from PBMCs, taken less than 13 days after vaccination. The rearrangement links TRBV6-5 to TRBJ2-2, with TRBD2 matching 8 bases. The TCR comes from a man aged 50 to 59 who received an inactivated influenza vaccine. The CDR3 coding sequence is TGTGCCAGCAGTTACTCGTTTGTACAAGCGGGGGACACCGGGGAGCTGTTTTTT. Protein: CASSYSFVQAGDTGELFF.